This TCR beta chain came from a study of blood T cell repertoires in COVID-19. Across the whole study: Material from acute and convalescent COVID-19 was sourced from the United States, Italy and Spain. T cells, B-cell-depleted T cells, or PBMCs provided the cDNA or gDNA that served as material.

Sequenced by immunoSEQ multiplex PCR; TCRdb stores in-frame clones only, minus some. Altogether some 24,000 clones are present, approximately 86% being singletons, with the ten largest covering 4.5% to 6.5%. The V and J ends lost 3 bases and 7 bases, in that order; junction bases with no gene match: 5. Looked up from germline, CDR1 is SGHNT and CDR2 is YYREEE (reference sequence). The CDR3 contains 15 residues. The sequence was obtained from a man in his fifties with active COVID-19. The sample taken for sequencing was peripheral blood. The chain couples TRBV5-4 to TRBJ2-1; 12 bases are shared with TRBD2. CDR3 region: CASSYRLAGANEQFF. CDR3 in DNA: TGTGCCAGCAGCTACCGACTAGCGGGAGCTAATGAGCAGTTCTTC.